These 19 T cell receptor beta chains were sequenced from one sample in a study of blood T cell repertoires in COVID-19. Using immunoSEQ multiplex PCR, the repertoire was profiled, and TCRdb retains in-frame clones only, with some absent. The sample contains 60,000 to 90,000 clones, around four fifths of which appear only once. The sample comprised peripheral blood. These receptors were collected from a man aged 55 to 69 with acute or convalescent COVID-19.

The CDR3 loop is CASSLLGLGGEQFF. In DNA, the CDR3 is TGTGCCAGCAGCTTGCTCGGTCTAGGGGGTGAGCAGTTCTTC. The rearrangement joins TRBV7-2 to TRBJ2-1; the D gene is possibly TRBD1 (6 bases). There are 14 residues in the CDR3. Looked up from germline, CDR1 is SGHTA and CDR2 is FQGNSA. Trimming removed 3 bases at V and 9 bases at J, with 15 bases between.

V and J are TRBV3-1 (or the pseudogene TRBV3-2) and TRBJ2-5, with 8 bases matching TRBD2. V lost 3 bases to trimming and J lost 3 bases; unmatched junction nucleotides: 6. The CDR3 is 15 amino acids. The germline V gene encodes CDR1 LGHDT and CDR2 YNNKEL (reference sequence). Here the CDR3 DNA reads TGTGCCAGCAGCCACGCCGGGACTAGAAAAGAGACCCAGTACTTC. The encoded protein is CASSHAGTRKETQYF.

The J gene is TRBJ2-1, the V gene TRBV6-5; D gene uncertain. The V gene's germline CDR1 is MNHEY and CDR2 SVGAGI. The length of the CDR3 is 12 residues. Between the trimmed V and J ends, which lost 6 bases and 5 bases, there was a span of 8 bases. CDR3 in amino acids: CASRWHDNEQFF. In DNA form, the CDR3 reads TGTGCCAGCAGGTGGCACGACAATGAGCAGTTCTTC.

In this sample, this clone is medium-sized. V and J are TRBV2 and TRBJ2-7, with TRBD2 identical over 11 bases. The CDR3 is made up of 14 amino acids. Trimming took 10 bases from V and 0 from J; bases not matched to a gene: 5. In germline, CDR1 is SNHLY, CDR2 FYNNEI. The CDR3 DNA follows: TGTGCCATCACTAGCGGGGGTACCTCCTACGAGCAGTACGTC. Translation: CAITSGGTSYEQYV.

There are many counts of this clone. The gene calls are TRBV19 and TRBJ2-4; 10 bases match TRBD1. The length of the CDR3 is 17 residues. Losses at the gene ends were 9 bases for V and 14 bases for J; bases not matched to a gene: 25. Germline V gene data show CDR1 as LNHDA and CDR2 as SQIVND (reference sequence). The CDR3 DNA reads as TGTGCCAGCACCCCCAAGGTCCCGGGACAGGGGTCGACTAGGGAGTACTTC. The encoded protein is CASTPKVPGQGSTREYF.

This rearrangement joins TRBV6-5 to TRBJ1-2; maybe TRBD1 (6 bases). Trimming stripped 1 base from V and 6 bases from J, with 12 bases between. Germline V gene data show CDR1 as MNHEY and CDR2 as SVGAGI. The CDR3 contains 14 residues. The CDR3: CASSYFGQKHGYTF. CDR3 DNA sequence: TGTGCCAGCAGTTACTTCGGACAGAAACATGGCTACACCTTC.

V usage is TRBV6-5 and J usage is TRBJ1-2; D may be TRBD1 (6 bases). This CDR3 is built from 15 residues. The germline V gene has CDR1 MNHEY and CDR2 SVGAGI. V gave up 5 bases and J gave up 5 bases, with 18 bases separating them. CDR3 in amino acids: CASSTRTASPYGYTF. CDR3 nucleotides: TGTGCCAGCAGTACCCGGACAGCTTCTCCTTATGGCTACACCTTC.

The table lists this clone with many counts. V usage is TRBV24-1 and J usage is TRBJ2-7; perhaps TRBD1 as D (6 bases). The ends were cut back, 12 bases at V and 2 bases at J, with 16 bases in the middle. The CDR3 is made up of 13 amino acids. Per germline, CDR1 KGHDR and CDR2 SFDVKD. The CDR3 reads CAGRIQGAYEQYV. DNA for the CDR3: TGTGCCGGAAGGATACAGGGAGCCTACGAGCAGTACGTC.

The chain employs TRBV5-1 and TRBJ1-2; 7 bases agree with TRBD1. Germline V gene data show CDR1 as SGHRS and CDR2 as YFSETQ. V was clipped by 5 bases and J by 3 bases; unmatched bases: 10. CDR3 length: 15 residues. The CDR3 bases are TGCGCCAGCAGGCGGGCAGGGGGTTCGGACTATGGCTACACCTTC. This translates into CASRRAGGSDYGYTF.

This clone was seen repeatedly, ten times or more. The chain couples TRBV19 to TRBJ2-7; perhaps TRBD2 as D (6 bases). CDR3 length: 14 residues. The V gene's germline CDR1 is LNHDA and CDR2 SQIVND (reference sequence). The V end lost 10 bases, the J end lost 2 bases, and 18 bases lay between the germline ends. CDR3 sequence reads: CATSPRRGTYEQYF. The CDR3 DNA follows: TGTGCCACCTCCCCTAGGCGCGGGACCTACGAGCAGTACTTC.

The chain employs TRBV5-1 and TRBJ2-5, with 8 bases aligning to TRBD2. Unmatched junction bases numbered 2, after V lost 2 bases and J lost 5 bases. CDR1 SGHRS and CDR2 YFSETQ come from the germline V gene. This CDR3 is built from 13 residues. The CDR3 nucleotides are TGCGCCAGCAGCTTAGCGGGAGTGGAGACCCAGTACTTC. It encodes CASSLAGVETQYF.

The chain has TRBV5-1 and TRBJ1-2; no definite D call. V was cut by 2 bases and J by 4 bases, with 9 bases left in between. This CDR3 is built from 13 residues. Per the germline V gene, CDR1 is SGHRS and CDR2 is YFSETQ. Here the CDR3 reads CASSFTDLYGYTF. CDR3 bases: TGCGCCAGCAGCTTCACAGACCTCTATGGCTACACCTTC. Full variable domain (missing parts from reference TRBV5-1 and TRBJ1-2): KAGVTQTPRYLIKTRGQQVTLSCSPISGHRSVSWYQQTPGQGLQFLFEYFSETQRNKGNFPGRFSGRQFSNSRSEMNVSTLELGDSALYLCASSFTDLYGYTFGSGTRLTVV.

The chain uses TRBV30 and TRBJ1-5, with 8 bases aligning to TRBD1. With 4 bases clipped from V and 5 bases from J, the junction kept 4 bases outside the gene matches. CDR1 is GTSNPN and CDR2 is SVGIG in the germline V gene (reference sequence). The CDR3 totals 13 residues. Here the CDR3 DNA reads TGTGCCTGGAACCAGGGGGCCGATCAGCCCCAGCATTTT. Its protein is CAWNQGADQPQHF. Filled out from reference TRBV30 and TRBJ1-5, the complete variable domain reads SQTIHQWPATLVQPVGSPLSLECTVEGTSNPNLYWYRQAAGRGLQLLFYSVGIGQISSEVPQNLSASRPQDRQFILSSKKLLLSDSGFYLCAWNQGADQPQHFGDGTRLSIL.

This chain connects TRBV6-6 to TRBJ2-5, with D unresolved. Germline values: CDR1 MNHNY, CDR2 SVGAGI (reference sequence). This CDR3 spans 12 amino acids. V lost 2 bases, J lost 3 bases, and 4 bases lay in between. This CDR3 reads CASSYVKETQYF. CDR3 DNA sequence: TGTGCCAGCAGTTACGTAAAAGAGACCCAGTACTTC.

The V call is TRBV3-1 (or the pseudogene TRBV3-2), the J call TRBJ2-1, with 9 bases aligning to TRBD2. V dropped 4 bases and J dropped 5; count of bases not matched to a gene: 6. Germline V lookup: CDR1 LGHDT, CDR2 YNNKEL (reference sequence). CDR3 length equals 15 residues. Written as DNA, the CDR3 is TGTGCCAGCAGCCCGCGGGGGGGAGACAACAATGAGCAGTTCTTC. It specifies CASSPRGGDNNEQFF.

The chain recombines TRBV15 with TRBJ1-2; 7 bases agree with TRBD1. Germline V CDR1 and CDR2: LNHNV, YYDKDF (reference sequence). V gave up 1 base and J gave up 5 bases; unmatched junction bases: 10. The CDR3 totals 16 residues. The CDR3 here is CATSRVSGTALYGYTF. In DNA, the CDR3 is TGTGCCACCAGCAGAGTCTCCGGGACAGCACTTTATGGCTACACCTTC.

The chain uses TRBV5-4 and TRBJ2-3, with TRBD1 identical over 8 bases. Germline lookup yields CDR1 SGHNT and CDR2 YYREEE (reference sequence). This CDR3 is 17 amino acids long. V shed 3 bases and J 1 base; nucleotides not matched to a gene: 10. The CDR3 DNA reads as TGTGCCAGCAGCTCTCCCGGACAGGGCTCTGGCACAGATACGCAGTATTTT. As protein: CASSSPGQGSGTDTQYF. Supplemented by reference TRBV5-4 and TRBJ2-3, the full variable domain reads ETGVTQSPTHLIKTRGQQVTLRCSSQSGHNTVSWYQQALGQGPQFIFQYYREEENGRGNFPPRFSGLQFPNYSSELNVNALELDDSALYLCASSSPGQGSGTDTQYFGPGTRLTVL.

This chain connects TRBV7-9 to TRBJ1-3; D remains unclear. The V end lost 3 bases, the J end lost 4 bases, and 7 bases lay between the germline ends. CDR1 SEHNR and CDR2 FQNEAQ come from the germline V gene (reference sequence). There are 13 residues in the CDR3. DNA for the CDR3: TGTGCCAGCAGCTTGAACAGAGGAAACACCATATATTTT. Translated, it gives CASSLNRGNTIYF.

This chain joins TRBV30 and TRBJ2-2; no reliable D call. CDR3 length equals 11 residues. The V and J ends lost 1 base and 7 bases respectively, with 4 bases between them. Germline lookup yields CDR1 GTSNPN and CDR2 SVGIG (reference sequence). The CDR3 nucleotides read TGTGCCTGGAGTGCCGTCGGGGAGCTGTTTTTT. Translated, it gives CAWSAVGELFF. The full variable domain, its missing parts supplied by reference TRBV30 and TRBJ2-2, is SQTIHQWPATLVQPVGSPLSLECTVEGTSNPNLYWYRQAAGRGLQLLFYSVGIGQISSEVPQNLSASRPQDRQFILSSKKLLLSDSGFYLCAWSAVGELFFGEGSRLTVL.